This T cell receptor (beta chain) was retrieved from a study of T-cell memory formation after mild COVID-19. Study details: TCR clustering was largely donor specific.

Regarding this clonotype: What it recognizes is unknown.

Notes on the study in general: Day 15 to 85 contracting clones showed balanced CD4/CD8; day 15 to 37 expanders favored CD4+. The study detected some responding clones in pre-infection memory, suggesting cross-reactive memory joined. Researchers report contracting CD4+ clones mostly in CM and EM, with CD8+ clones in EMRA.

The V gene's germline CDR1 is LGHNA and CDR2 YNFKEQ. The ends were cut back, 1 base at V and 15 bases at J, with 13 bases in the middle. The CDR3 has 12 amino acids. MiXCR was run by TCRdb on the 5' RACE reads, yielding one entry per CDR3 protein. The sample has around 300,000 distinct CDR3 sequences, approximately 12% seen once. The TCR originated in a man younger than 35 who had mild COVID-19 (a few samples of this study predate the infection). Cell type and time point are not known. The chain joins TRBV4-2 to TRBJ2-1, with D unresolved. Specimen: PBMCs or a T cell subset sorted from them (not recorded which). The CDR3 DNA follows: TGTGCCAGCAGCCAAGGGGCCAACTCCCCGTTCTTC. It translates to CASSQGANSPFF.